This paragraph covers one T cell receptor beta chain sequence. Its specificity is unknown. CDR3 length: 14 amino acids. Trimming pared 5 bases from V and 0 bases from J, leaving 10 bases between. Germline V gene data show CDR1 as MNHEY and CDR2 as SVGEGT. Treatment: 15 to 20 received Ad26.COV2.S at low or high dose, single or two shots; several received placebo; per-sample allocation not given. At day 63 after the first vaccine or placebo injection, samples were drawn. The sample originates from a study of Ad26.COV2.S vaccination and SARS-CoV-2 variants. As for the study in general: Intramuscularly, Ad26.COV2.S was given either once or twice, 56 days apart. Study outcomes and limitations: Overall T cell responses may have been underestimated by the analyses of TCR breadth and depth.

Repertoires were generated with immunoSEQ multiplex PCR, while TCRdb's copy carries only in-frame clones and drops some. The sample includes 320,000 or so clones, about 90% seen only once; the top ten take 5.5%. The gene calls are TRBV6-2 or TRBV6-3 and TRBJ1-1, with a tentative D call TRBD1 (6 bases). The clonotype originates from a person aged 18-60 years who received the Ad26.COV2.S COVID-19 vaccine or a placebo. Sequences were derived from peripheral blood, sampled in a trial of Ad26.COV2.S vaccine versus placebo. The CDR3 DNA reads TGTGCCAGCAGTGGACAGAACCTGAACACTGAAGCTTTCTTT. Translated: CASSGQNLNTEAFF.